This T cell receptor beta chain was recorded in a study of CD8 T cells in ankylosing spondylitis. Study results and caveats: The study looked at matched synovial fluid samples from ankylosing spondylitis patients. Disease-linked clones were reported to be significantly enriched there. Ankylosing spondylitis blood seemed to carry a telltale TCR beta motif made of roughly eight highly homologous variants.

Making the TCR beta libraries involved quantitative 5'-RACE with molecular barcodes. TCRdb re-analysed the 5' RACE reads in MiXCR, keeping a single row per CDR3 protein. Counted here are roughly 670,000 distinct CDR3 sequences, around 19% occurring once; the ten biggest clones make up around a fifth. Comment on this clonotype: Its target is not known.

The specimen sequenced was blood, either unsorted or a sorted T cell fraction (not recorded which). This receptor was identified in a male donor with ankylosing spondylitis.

CDR3 loop: CASRLAAGYEQYF. The CDR3 coding sequence is TGTGCCAGCAGACTAGCGGCAGGTTACGAGCAGTACTTC. The chain has TRBV12-3 or TRBV12-4 and TRBJ2-7; 8 positions agree with TRBD2. The V segment lost 6 bases and the J segment 4 bases; nucleotides outside the gene matches: 5. The CDR3 extends over 13 amino acids.